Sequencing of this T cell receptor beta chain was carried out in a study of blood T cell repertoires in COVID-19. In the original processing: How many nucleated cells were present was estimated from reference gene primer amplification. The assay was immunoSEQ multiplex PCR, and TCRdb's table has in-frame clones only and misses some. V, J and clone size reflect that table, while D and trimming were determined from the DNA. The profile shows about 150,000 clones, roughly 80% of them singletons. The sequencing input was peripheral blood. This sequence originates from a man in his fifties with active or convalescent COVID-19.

DNA of the CDR3: TGCGCCAGCAGCTTGGCGGGAAACACCATATATTTT. Protein: CASSLAGNTIYF. The J gene is TRBJ1-3, the V gene TRBV5-1; D not certain. The CDR3 loop spans 12 amino acids. Germline CDR1 SGHRS, CDR2 YFSETQ. The V gene lost 0 bases and the J gene lost 4 bases, with 2 bases spanning the gap. Variable domain in full (rest from reference TRBV5-1 and TRBJ1-3): KAGVTQTPRYLIKTRGQQVTLSCSPISGHRSVSWYQQTPGQGLQFLFEYFSETQRNKGNFPGRFSGRQFSNSRSEMNVSTLELGDSALYLCASSLAGNTIYFGEGSWLTVV.